The 32 T cell receptor beta chains given below trace back to one sample, sequenced in a study of beta chain features in type 1 diabetes. Reverse transcribing all isolated RNA meant expressed TCRB transcripts were sequenced. The protocol was immunoSEQ multiplex PCR, while the TCRdb copy is restricted to in-frame clones and leaves out a portion. The table has a few hundred thousand clones, less than 15% seen once. Source material: naive CD4+ T cells from blood. The receptors originated from a woman under 30 in good health.

This rearrangement joins TRBV14 to TRBJ2-1; D gene ambiguous. This CDR3 region has 13 residues. The germline V gene has CDR1 SGHDN and CDR2 FVKESK. V was shortened by 4 bases and J by 3 bases, with 7 bases between the two germline ends. Here the CDR3 reads CASSPQNYNEQFF. The CDR3 nucleotides are TGTGCCAGCAGCCCGCAGAACTACAATGAGCAGTTCTTC.

V gene TRBV11-3 combines with J gene TRBJ2-1; 7 positions match TRBD2. V lost 4 bases, J lost 4 bases, and 22 bases stayed unmatched. Germline assignment: CDR1 SGHNT and CDR2 YENEEA. The CDR3 totals 20 residues. CDR3 amino acids: CASSSGKGRAGQSSYNEQFF. The CDR3 DNA reads TGTGCCAGCAGCTCCGGGAAGGGGAGGGCGGGCCAGTCTTCGTACAATGAGCAGTTCTTC.

This clone was seen more than once but under ten times. The chain employs TRBV28 and TRBJ1-5; D unresolved. This CDR3 has 14 residues. With 5 bases removed from V and 4 bases from J, the gap between germline ends came to 12 bases. Germline-derived CDR1 and CDR2 are MDHEN and SYDVKM. CDR3 in DNA: TGTGCCAGCAGTGAGGGCGGCGGGAATCAGCCCCAGCATTTT. Protein product: CASSEGGGNQPQHF.

The genes are TRBV9 and TRBJ2-1; 8 nucleotides agree with TRBD2. The junction had 14 bases not matched to a gene; V was cut back by 4 bases and J by 5 bases. Per the germline V gene, CDR1 is SGDLS and CDR2 is YYNGEE. CDR3 length: 17 amino acids. CDR3 in DNA: TGTGCCAGCAGCCCCGGTGGGGCGGGAGGCCAGGACAATGAGCAGTTCTTC. It yields the protein CASSPGGAGGQDNEQFF.

This clone was found a few times. The rearrangement joins TRBV27 to TRBJ2-7, with D tentatively TRBD2 (5 bases). Germline CDR1 MNHEY, CDR2 SMNVEV (reference sequence). This CDR3 region has 13 residues. V shed 6 bases and J shed 0 bases, with 9 bases lying between them. The CDR3 DNA reads as TGTGCCAGCAGATTCAGCGGCTCCTACGAGCAGTACTTC. Translating gives CASRFSGSYEQYF.

CDR3 nucleotides: TGTGCCTGGCGGGACAGAAACTACGAGCAGTACTTC. The encoded protein is CAWRDRNYEQYF. The J gene is TRBJ2-7, the V gene TRBV30, with TRBD1 matching 7 bases. The V and J ends lost 5 bases and 3 bases, in that order; junction bases with no gene match: 4. The CDR3 totals 12 residues. CDR1 GTSNPN and CDR2 SVGIG come from the germline V gene (reference sequence).

CDR3 amino acids: CASSRAAGGFEEQFF. The CDR3 DNA is TGTGCCAGCAGCCGGGCAGCGGGAGGGTTTGAGGAGCAGTTCTTC. The chain uses TRBV4-2 and TRBJ2-1; 10 bases match TRBD2. The germline CDR1 and CDR2 sequences are LGHNA and YNFKEQ. This CDR3 has 15 amino acids. V lost 4 bases and J lost 10; bases outside the gene matches: 10.

This chain joins TRBV7-9 and TRBJ2-7; 7 bases agree with TRBD2. The J call is in doubt because the DNA end fits TRBJ2-1 better. CDR1 and CDR2 from the germline V gene are SEHNR and FQNEAQ (reference sequence). The CDR3 loop spans 15 amino acids. This CDR3 is CASSLDGGTLLGQFF. CDR3 nucleotides: TGTGCCAGCAGCTTGGACGGGGGGACCCTTCTTGGTCAGTTCTTC.

The chain combines TRBV5-1 with TRBJ2-5, with 7 bases matching TRBD2. Germline-derived CDR1 and CDR2 are SGHRS and YFSETQ. With 0 bases clipped from V and 5 bases from J, the junction kept 10 bases outside the gene matches. The CDR3 runs to 16 residues. Written as DNA, the CDR3 is TGCGCCAGCAGCTTGGACCTAATAGGACTAGGGGAGACCCAGTACTTC. The encoded protein is CASSLDLIGLGETQYF.

This clone showed up just a few times. The chain employs TRBV30 and TRBJ1-5; 7 bases line up with TRBD1. The CDR3 totals 13 residues. Per germline, CDR1 GTSNPN and CDR2 SVGIG (reference sequence). V was pared by 8 bases and J by 4 bases, with 8 bases of the junction left unmatched. This CDR3 reads CALRQGPNQPQHF. The CDR3 region has the DNA TGTGCCCTTAGACAGGGACCGAATCAGCCCCAGCATTTT. The full variable domain, in which reference TRBV30 and TRBJ1-5 provide the parts outside the CDR3, is SQTIHQWPATLVQPVGSPLSLECTVEGTSNPNLYWYRQAAGRGLQLLFYSVGIGQISSEVPQNLSASRPQDRQFILSSKKLLLSDSGFYLCALRQGPNQPQHFGDGTRLSIL.

The V gene is TRBV29-1, the J gene TRBJ2-5; D gene uncertain. Between the trimmed V and J ends, which lost 5 bases and 8 bases, there was a span of 15 bases. This CDR3 has 12 residues. Germline loops: CDR1 SQVTM, CDR2 ANQGSEA. The CDR3: CSVLQQKKTQYF. The CDR3 nucleotides read TGCAGCGTTTTACAGCAAAAGAAAACCCAGTACTTC. The full variable domain, rest sourced from reference TRBV29-1 and TRBJ2-5, is SAVISQKPSRDICQRGTSLTIQCQVDSQVTMMFWYRQQPGQSLTLIATANQGSEATYESGFVIDKFPISRPNLTFSTLTVSNMSPEDSSIYLCSVLQQKKTQYFGPGTRLLVL.

This clone was found a few times. The J gene is TRBJ1-1, the V gene TRBV5-1; no clear D. The V end was cut by 3 bases, the J end by 1 base, with 10 bases between. CDR3 length equals 14 residues. The germline V gene has CDR1 SGHRS and CDR2 YFSETQ. Here the CDR3 DNA reads TGCGCCAGCAGCTCCACAGAGACGAACACTGAAGCTTTCTTT. This translates into CASSSTETNTEAFF.

This clone was detected a few times. The rearrangement links TRBV25-1 to TRBJ2-3, with 9 bases matching TRBD1. The V gene end was trimmed by 2 bases and the J gene end by 5 bases; junction bases not matched to a gene: 5. Germline V gene sequence: CDR1 MGHDK, CDR2 SYGVNS. The CDR3 extends over 15 amino acids. The CDR3 sequence: CASSEDRGNRDTQYF. The CDR3 DNA sequence: TGTGCCAGCAGTGAAGACAGGGGGAACCGAGATACGCAGTATTTT.

The chain combines TRBV11-2 with TRBJ2-1, with TRBD2 identical over 9 bases. V gave up 1 base and J gave up 5 bases; unmatched junction bases: 6. Germline loops: CDR1 SGHAT, CDR2 FQNNGV. The length of the CDR3 is 16 residues. The CDR3 DNA sequence: TGTGCCAGCAGCTTAGGCGGGAGGGTATTTGACAATGAGCAGTTCTTC. It yields the protein CASSLGGRVFDNEQFF.

This clone was seen a few times. The V and J genes are TRBV28 and TRBJ2-1, with 12 bases aligning to TRBD2. CDR3 length: 15 residues. Per germline, CDR1 MDHEN and CDR2 SYDVKM. Unmatched junction bases numbered 8, after V lost 6 bases and J lost 8 bases. The CDR3 region is CASRKTSGSRDEQFF. The CDR3 DNA reads as TGTGCCAGCAGAAAGACTAGCGGGAGCAGGGATGAGCAGTTCTTC.

This clone was seen a few times. The chain is built from TRBV19 and TRBJ1-5; D is uncertain. The length of the CDR3 is 14 residues. The germline V gene has CDR1 LNHDA and CDR2 SQIVND (reference sequence). V lost 6 bases, J lost 2 bases, and 11 bases lay in between. The CDR3 DNA is TGTGCCAGTAGATTCGGGGTTGGCAATCAGCCCCAGCATTTT. This sequence encodes CASRFGVGNQPQHF.

This clone was detected only a few times. This chain connects TRBV30 to TRBJ2-7; D is uncertain. Germline CDR1 GTSNPN, CDR2 SVGIG (reference sequence). V lost 4 bases and J lost 0, with 10 bases in between. The CDR3 has 13 residues. This CDR3 reads CAWTGPYSYEQYF. CDR3 sequence (DNA): TGTGCCTGGACGGGTCCCTACTCCTACGAGCAGTACTTC.

This clone occurred a few times. At the DNA level, this CDR3 is encoded by other sequences in the same sample as well. V gene TRBV30 combines with J gene TRBJ1-5, with D tentatively TRBD1 (5 bases). The CDR3 is made up of 13 amino acids. Trimming cost V 3 bases and J 2 bases, with 8 bases left between them. From germline, CDR1 is GTSNPN and CDR2 SVGIG (reference sequence). The CDR3 nucleotides read TGTGCCTGGAGCCTAGGGGGCAATCAGCCCCAGCATTTT. This codes for CAWSLGGNQPQHF.

This clone came up a few times. The V call is TRBV18, the J call TRBJ2-7, with 12 bases that match TRBD1. In germline, CDR1 is KGHSH, CDR2 LQKENI. CDR3 length: 14 amino acids. Trimming cost V 4 bases and J 5 bases; bases outside gene matches: 3. DNA for the CDR3: TGTGCCAGCTCACTCGGGACAGGGGGCAACGAGCAGTACTTC. Protein sequence: CASSLGTGGNEQYF.

The V call is TRBV5-4, the J call TRBJ1-2, with D possibly being TRBD1 (6 bases). The germline V and J ends were trimmed by 5 bases and 3 bases, with 11 bases remaining between them. Germline V gene lookup returns CDR1 SGHNT and CDR2 YYREEE (reference sequence). This CDR3 contains 13 residues. For the CDR3, the DNA is TGTGCCAGCAGGTCGACAGGCTACTATGGCTACACCTTC. It specifies CASRSTGYYGYTF.

This clone has just a few counts. The chain links TRBV7-9 to TRBJ2-7; perhaps TRBD2 as D (6 bases). There are 14 residues in the CDR3. The V gene lost 1 base and the J gene lost 5 bases, with 12 bases spanning the gap. Germline CDR1 SEHNR, CDR2 FQNEAQ (reference sequence). CDR3 sequence reads: CASSLGLDFDEQYF. The CDR3, as DNA: TGTGCCAGCAGCTTAGGACTAGACTTTGACGAGCAGTACTTC. The whole variable domain, filled in from reference TRBV7-9 and TRBJ2-7, reads DTGVSQNPRHKITKRGQNVTFRCDPISEHNRLYWYRQTLGQGPEFLTYFQNEAQLEKSRLLSDRFSAERPKGSFSTLEIQRTEQGDSAMYLCASSLGLDFDEQYFGPGTRLTVT.

V is TRBV9 and J is TRBJ1-3; D is unclear. CDR1 is SGDLS, CDR2 YYNGEE, per germline. CDR3 length equals 14 residues. Trimming shortened V by 2 bases and J by 4 bases, and 10 bases separated the two germline ends. CDR3 sequence: CASSVEVGGNTIYF. CDR3 DNA sequence: TGTGCCAGCAGCGTGGAGGTAGGAGGAAACACCATATATTTT. Filled out from reference TRBV9 and TRBJ1-3, the complete variable domain reads DSGVTQTPKHLITATGQRVTLRCSPRSGDLSVYWYQQSLDQGLQFLIQYYNGEERAKGNILERFSAQQFPDLHSELNLSSLELGDSALYFCASSVEVGGNTIYFGEGSWLTVV.

In this sample, this clone turned up a few times. This sequence joins TRBV30 and TRBJ1-1; maybe TRBD1 (5 bases). This CDR3 is built from 16 residues. Looked up from germline, CDR1 is GTSNPN and CDR2 is SVGIG (reference sequence). Trimming pared 3 bases from V and 1 base from J, leaving 18 bases between. The CDR3 DNA reads as TGTGCCTGGAGGGGACTCCTCACAGGACCGAACACTGAAGCTTTCTTT. This sequence encodes CAWRGLLTGPNTEAFF.

This clone was found a few times. The V and J genes are TRBV13 and TRBJ2-5; a possible D gene is TRBD2 (7 bases). V was cut by 5 bases and J by 4 bases, with 14 bases left in between. CDR3 length equals 14 residues. CDR1 PRHDT and CDR2 FYEKMQ come from the germline V gene (reference sequence). The CDR3 loop is CASSPREGVETQYF. The CDR3, as DNA: TGTGCCAGCAGCCCAAGGGAGGGGGTAGAGACCCAGTACTTC.

Regarding this clone: The junction departs from the called germline gene at one end, perhaps through a read error. This rearrangement joins TRBV7-7 to TRBJ2-1, with TRBD2 matching 12 bases. The CDR3 totals 15 residues. In germline, CDR1 is SSHAT, CDR2 FNYEAQ (reference sequence). The DNA for the CDR3 is TGTGCTAGCAGCAGGGACGGACTAGCGGGAAATGAGCAGTTCTTC. Its translation is CASSRDGLAGNEQFF. The complete variable domain, with remaining parts taken from reference TRBV7-7 and TRBJ2-1, reads GAGVSQSPRYKVTKRGQDVTLRCDPISSHATLYWYQQALGQGPEFLTYFNYEAQPDKSGLPSDRFSAERPEGSISTLTIQRTEQRDSAMYRCASSRDGLAGNEQFFGPGTRLTVL.

In this sample, this clone turned up a few times. The V call is TRBV28, the J call TRBJ1-2; D is unclear. This CDR3 comprises 14 residues. Germline V gives CDR1 MDHEN, CDR2 SYDVKM. With 1 base removed from V and 3 bases from J, the gap between germline ends came to 9 bases. The CDR3 region is CASSLFNSYYGYTF. The DNA for the CDR3 is TGTGCCAGCAGTTTATTTAACAGTTACTATGGCTACACCTTC.

Only a few counts were recorded for this clone. The chain employs TRBV5-1 and TRBJ2-7, with D uncertain. Between the trimmed V and J ends, which lost 5 bases and 0 bases, there was a span of 9 bases. The germline CDR1 and CDR2 sequences are SGHRS and YFSETQ. CDR3 length: 13 residues. This CDR3 is CASSPTNSYEQYF. The CDR3 region has the DNA TGCGCCAGCAGTCCTACTAACTCCTACGAGCAGTACTTC.

The chain recombines TRBV28 with TRBJ1-1, with TRBD1 as a possible D gene (6 bases). The CDR3 covers 14 residues. CDR1 is MDHEN, CDR2 SYDVKM, per germline. V lost 8 bases, J lost 11 bases, and 24 bases lay in between. CDR3 DNA sequence: TGTGCCAGCGGAAGACAGGACCCAAAAGGTCGCGCTTTCTTT. Protein: CASGRQDPKGRAFF.

The J gene is TRBJ2-3, the V gene TRBV6-5; 10 bases align to TRBD2. CDR3 length equals 16 residues. Germline values: CDR1 MNHEY, CDR2 SVGAGI. After removal of 2 bases from V and 5 bases from J, the junction contained 7 bases not matched to a gene. The CDR3 DNA follows: TGTGCCAGCAGTTACGATCTAGCGGGAGCGATAGATACGCAGTATTTT. Protein sequence: CASSYDLAGAIDTQYF.

This clone has only a few counts. This chain connects TRBV29-1 to TRBJ2-1; possibly TRBD2 for D (6 bases). Germline CDR1 SQVTM, CDR2 ANQGSEA. The CDR3 sequence is 12 residues long. Trimming cost V 6 bases and J 10 bases, with 16 bases left between them. CDR3 region: CSVASDYREQFF. The CDR3 DNA reads as TGCAGCGTCGCCTCGGACTACCGAGAGCAGTTCTTC.

There are a few counts of this clone. This chain links TRBV15 with TRBJ2-7; D not certain. The CDR3 totals 13 residues. The germline V gene has CDR1 LNHNV and CDR2 YYDKDF (reference sequence). Deletions cut 0 bases from V and 4 bases from J, with 7 bases between. The CDR3 spells CATSRDLAYEQYF. The CDR3 DNA is TGTGCCACCAGCAGAGATCTGGCTTACGAGCAGTACTTC.

This chain links TRBV2 with TRBJ1-1; 9 bases align to TRBD1. V was clipped by 7 bases and J by 10 bases; unmatched bases: 7. The CDR3 sequence is 12 residues long. Per germline, CDR1 SNHLY and CDR2 FYNNEI. CDR3 residues: CASNGQGSGAFF. The CDR3 DNA reads TGTGCCAGCAATGGACAGGGGAGTGGAGCTTTCTTT.